This TCR beta chain was sequenced in a study of blood T cell repertoires in COVID-19. At the level of the study: The origin of the acute and convalescent COVID-19 samples was the United States, Italy and Spain. PBMCs, B-cell-depleted T cells, or T cells provided the cDNA or gDNA that made up the material.

Germline-derived CDR1 and CDR2 are MNHEY and SVGEGT. V was clipped by 5 bases and J by 0 bases; unmatched bases: 12. There are 19 residues in the CDR3. Original data processing: Reference gene primer amplification in the assay estimated nucleated cell counts. Here immunoSEQ multiplex PCR was the method, and the copy in TCRdb shows in-frame clones only, minus some. V, J and clone size reflect that table, while D and trimming were determined from the DNA. The sample records about 110,000 clones, around four fifths being singletons. The TCR was taken from a woman aged 55-75 years with acute or convalescent COVID-19. The specimen was peripheral blood. The chain couples TRBV6-2 or TRBV6-3 to TRBJ2-2, with 10 bases identical to TRBD2. This CDR3 reads CASSPDLGSGGSNTGELFF. CDR3 coding DNA: TGTGCCAGCAGTCCCGATTTAGGTAGCGGGGGGTCGAACACCGGGGAGCTGTTTTTT.